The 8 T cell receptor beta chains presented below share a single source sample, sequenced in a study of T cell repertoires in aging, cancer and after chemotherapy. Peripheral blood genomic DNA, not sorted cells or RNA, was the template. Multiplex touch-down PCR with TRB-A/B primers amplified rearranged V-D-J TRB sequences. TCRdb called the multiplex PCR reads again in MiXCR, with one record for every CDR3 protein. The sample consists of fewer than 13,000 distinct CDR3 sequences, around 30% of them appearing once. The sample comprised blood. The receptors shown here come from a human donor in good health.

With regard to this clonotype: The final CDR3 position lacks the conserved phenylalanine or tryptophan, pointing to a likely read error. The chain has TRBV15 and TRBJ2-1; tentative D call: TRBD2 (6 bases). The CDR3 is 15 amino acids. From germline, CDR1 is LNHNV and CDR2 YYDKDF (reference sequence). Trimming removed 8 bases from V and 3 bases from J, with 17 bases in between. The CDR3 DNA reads TGTGCCACCGGAGTTAGGTCGGGAGACTACAATGAGCAGTTCATC. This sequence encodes CATGVRSGDYNEQFI.

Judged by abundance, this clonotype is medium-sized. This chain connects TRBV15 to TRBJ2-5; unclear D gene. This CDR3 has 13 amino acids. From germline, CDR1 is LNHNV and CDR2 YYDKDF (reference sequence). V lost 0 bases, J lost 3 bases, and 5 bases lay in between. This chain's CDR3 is CATSRDPEETQYF. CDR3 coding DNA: TGTGCCACCAGCAGAGATCCGGAAGAGACCCAGTACTTC.

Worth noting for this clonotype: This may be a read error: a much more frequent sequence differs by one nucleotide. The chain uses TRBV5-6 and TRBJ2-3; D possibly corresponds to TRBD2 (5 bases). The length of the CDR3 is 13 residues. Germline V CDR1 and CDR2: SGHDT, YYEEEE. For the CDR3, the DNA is TGTGCCAACAGCGCCGGGGGCACAGATACGCAGTATTTT. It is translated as CANSAGGTDTQYF.

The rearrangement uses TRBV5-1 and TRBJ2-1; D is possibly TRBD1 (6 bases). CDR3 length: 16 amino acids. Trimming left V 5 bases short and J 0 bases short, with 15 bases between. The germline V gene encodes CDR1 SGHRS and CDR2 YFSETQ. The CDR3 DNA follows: TGCGCCAGCAGGGAAGGGACGGACAGCTCCTACAATGAGCAGTTCTTC. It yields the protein CASREGTDSSYNEQFF.

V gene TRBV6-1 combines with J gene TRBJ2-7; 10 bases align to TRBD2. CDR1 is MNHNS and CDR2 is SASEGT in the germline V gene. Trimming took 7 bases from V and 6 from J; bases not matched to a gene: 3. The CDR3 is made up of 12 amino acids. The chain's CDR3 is CASTAGGTEQYF. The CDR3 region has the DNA TGTGCCAGCACAGCGGGAGGGACCGAGCAGTACTTC.

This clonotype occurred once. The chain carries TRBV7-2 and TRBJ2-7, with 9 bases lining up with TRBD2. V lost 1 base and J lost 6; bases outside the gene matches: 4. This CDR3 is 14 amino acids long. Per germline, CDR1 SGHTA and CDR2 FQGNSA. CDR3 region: CASSLGPLAGEQYF. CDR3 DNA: TGTGCCAGCAGCTTAGGCCCACTAGCGGGCGAGCAGTACTTC. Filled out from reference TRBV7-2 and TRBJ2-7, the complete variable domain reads GAGVSQSPSNKVTEKGKDVELRCDPISGHTALYWYRQSLGQGLEFLIYFQGNSAPDKSGLPSDRFSAERTGGSVSTLTIQRTQQEDSAVYLCASSLGPLAGEQYFGPGTRLTVT.

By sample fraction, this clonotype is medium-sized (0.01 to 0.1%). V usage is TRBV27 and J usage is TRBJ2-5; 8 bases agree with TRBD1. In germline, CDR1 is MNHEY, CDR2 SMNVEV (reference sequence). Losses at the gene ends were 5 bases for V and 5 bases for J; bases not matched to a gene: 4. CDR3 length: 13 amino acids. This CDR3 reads CASSQRTGETQYF. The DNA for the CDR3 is TGTGCCAGCAGTCAGAGGACAGGGGAGACCCAGTACTTC.

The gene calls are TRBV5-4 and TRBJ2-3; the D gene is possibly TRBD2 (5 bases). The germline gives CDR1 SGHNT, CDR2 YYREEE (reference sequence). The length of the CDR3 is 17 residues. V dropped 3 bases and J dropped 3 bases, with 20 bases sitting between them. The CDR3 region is CASSSLTGKSGTDTQYF. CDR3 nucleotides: TGTGCCAGCAGCTCGCTAACGGGGAAGAGTGGTACAGATACGCAGTATTTT.